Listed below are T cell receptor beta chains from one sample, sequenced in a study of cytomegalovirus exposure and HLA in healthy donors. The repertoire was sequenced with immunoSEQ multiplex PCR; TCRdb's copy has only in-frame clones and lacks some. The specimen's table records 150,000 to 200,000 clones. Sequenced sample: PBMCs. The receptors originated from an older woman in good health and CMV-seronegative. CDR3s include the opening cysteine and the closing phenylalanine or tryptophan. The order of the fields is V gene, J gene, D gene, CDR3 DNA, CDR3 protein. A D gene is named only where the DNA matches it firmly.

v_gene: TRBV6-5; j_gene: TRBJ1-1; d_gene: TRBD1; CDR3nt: TGTGCCAGCAGAGGGGGCGCATTAACTGAAGCTTTCTTT; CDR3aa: CASRGGALTEAFF
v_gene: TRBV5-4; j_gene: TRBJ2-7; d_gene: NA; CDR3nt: TGTGCCAGCAGCTTGGAACGGGCAGGGTTCTACGAGCAGTACTTC; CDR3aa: CASSLERAGFYEQYF
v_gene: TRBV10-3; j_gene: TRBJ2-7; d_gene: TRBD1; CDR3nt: TGTGCCATCAGCTGGGGACAGACCAGCTCCTACGAGCAGTACTTC; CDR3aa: CAISWGQTSSYEQYF
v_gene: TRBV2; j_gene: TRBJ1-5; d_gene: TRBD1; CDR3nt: TGTGCCAGCAGTAACACAGGGGTTCAGCCCCAGCATTTT; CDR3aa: CASSNTGVQPQHF
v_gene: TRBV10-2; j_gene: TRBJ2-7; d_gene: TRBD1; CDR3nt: TGCGCCAGCAGAGCCGGGACAGCCACCTCCTACGAGCAGTACTTC; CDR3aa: CASRAGTATSYEQYF
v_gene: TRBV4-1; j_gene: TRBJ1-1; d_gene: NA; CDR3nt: TGCGCCAGCAGCCAAGAAATAGGACAAATTAACACTGAAGCTTTCTTT; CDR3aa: CASSQEIGQINTEAFF
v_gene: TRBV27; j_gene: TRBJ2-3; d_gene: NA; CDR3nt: TGTGCCAGCAGTTTGGGAAATAGCGCAGATACGCAGTATTTT; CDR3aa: CASSLGNSADTQYF
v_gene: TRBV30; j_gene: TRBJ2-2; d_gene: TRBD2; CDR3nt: TGTGCCTTTCGGGTCTGGCGGGAGGAGAACACCGGGGAGCTGTTTTTT; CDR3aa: CAFRVWREENTGELFF
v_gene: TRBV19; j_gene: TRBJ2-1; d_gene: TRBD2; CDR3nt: TGTGCCAGTAGTCCCCGGGGGGGGAGGGCCCTCAATGAGCAGTTCTTC; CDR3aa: CASSPRGGRALNEQFF
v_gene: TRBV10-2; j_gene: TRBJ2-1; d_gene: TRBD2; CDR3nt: TGCGCCAGCGGACTAGCGGTCAACAATGAGCAGTTCTTC; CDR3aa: CASGLAVNNEQFF
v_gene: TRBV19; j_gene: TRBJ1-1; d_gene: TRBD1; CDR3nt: TGTGCCAGTAGTCCAAGGACAGGGACGAACACTGAAGCTTTCTTT; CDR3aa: CASSPRTGTNTEAFF
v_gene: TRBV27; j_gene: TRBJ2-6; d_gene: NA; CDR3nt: TGTGCCAGCAGTTTAATGTCAGCTGGGGCCAACGTCCTGACTTTC; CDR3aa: CASSLMSAGANVLTF
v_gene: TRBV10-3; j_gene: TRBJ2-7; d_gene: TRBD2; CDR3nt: TGTGCCATTACAGCGGGAGGCCTCTCCTACGAGCAGTACTTC; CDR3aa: CAITAGGLSYEQYF
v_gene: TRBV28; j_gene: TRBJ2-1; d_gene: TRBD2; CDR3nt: TGTGCCAGCAGACATGGACTAGCGGAAGGGGTCTACAATGAGCAGTTCTTC; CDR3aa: CASRHGLAEGVYNEQFF
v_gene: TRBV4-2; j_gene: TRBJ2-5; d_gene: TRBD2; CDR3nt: TGTGCCAGCAGCCAAGATGTCGACAGCGGGAAAGAGACCCAGTACTTC; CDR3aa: CASSQDVDSGKETQYF
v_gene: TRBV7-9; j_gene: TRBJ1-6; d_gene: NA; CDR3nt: TGTGCCAGCAGCTTAGCCCAGGGGAGTAGTAATTCACCCCTCCACTTT; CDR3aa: CASSLAQGSSNSPLHF